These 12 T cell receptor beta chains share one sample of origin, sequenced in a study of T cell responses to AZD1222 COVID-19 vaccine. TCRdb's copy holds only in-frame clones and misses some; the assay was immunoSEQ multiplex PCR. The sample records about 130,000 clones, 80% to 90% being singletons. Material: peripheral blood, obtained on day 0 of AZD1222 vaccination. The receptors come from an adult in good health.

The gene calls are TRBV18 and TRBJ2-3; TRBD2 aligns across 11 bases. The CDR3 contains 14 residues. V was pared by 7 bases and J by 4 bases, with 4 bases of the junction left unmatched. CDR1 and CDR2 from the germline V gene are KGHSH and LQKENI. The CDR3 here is CASYPSGRSDTQYF. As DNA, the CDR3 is TGTGCCAGCTACCCTAGCGGGAGGTCAGATACGCAGTATTTT.

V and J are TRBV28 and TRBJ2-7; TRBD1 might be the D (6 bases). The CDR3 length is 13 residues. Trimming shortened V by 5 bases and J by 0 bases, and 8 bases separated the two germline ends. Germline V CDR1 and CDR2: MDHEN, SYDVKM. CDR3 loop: CASSLDSSYEQYF. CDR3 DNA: TGTGCCAGCAGTCTGGACAGCTCCTACGAGCAGTACTTC. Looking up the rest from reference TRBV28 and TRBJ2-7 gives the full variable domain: DVKVTQSSRYLVKRTGEKVFLECVQDMDHENMFWYRQDPGLGLRLIYFSYDVKMKEKGDIPEGYSVSREKKERFSLILESASTNQTSMYLCASSLDSSYEQYFGPGTRLTVT.

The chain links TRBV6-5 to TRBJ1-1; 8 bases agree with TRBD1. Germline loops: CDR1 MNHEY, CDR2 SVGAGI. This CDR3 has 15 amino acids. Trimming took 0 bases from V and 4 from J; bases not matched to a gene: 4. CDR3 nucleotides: TGTGCCAGCAGTTACTCGACACAGGGGGGCACTGAAGCTTTCTTT. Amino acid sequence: CASSYSTQGGTEAFF.

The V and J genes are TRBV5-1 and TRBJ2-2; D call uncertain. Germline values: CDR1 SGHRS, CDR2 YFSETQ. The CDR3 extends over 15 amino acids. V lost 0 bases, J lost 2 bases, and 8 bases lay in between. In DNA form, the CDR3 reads TGCGCCAGCAGCTTGGTGGGCAAAAACACCGGGGAGCTGTTTTTT. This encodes CASSLVGKNTGELFF.

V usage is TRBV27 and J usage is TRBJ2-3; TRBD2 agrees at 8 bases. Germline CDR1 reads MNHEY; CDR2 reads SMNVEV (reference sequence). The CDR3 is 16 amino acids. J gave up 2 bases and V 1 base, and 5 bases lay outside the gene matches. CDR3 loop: CASSLFLAGSTDTQYF. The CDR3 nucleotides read TGTGCCAGCAGTTTATTTCTAGCGGGTTCCACAGATACGCAGTATTTT.

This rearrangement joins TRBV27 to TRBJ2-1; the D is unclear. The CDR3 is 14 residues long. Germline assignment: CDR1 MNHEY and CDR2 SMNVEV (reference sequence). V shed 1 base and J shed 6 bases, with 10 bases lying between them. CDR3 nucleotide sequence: TGTGCCAGCAGTTTATATGGAATCGGCAATGAGCAGTTCTTC. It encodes CASSLYGIGNEQFF.

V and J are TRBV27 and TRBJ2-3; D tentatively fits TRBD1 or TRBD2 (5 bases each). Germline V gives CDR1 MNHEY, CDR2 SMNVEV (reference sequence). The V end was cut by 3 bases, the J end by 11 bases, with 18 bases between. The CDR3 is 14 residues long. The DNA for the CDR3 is TGTGCCAGCAGTTTGAGGGACGCCCCCGTCTTGCAGTATTTT. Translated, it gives CASSLRDAPVLQYF.

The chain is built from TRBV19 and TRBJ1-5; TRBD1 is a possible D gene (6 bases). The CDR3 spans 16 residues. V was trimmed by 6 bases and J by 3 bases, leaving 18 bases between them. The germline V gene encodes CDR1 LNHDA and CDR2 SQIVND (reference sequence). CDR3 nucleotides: TGTGCCAGTAGCCCGCAGGGGCAGGGAACCAATCAGCCCCAGCATTTT. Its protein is CASSPQGQGTNQPQHF.

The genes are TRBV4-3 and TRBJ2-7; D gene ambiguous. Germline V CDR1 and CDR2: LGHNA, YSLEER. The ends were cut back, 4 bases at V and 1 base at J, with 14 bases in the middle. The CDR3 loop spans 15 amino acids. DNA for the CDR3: TGCGCCAGCAGCCCCCAGGTGGCCTCGTCCTACGAGCAGTACTTC. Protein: CASSPQVASSYEQYF.

The chain's CDR3 is CASSPVGGNYGYTF. The DNA of the CDR3 is TGTGCCAGCAGTCCTGTCGGGGGGAACTATGGCTACACCTTC. This rearrangement joins TRBV7-9 to TRBJ1-2; D possibly corresponds to TRBD1 (5 bases). Trimming stripped 6 bases from V and 2 bases from J, with 13 bases between. CDR1 and CDR2 (germline): SEHNR, FQNEAQ (reference sequence). CDR3 length: 14 amino acids.

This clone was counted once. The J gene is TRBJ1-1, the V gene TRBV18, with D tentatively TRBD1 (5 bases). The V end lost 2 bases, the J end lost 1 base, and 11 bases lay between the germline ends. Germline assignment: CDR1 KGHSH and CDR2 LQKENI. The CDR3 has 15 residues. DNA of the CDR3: TGTGCCAGCTCACCAGGGACGCTAAAGAACACTGAAGCTTTCTTT. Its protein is CASSPGTLKNTEAFF.

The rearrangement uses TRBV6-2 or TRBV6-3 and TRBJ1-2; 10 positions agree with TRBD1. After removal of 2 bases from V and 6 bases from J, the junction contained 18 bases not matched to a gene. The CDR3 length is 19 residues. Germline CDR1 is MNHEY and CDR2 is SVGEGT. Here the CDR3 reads CASSYLEPGQGIGEDGYTF. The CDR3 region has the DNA TGTGCCAGCAGTTACCTCGAACCGGGACAGGGGATAGGAGAAGATGGCTACACCTTC.